The T cell receptor (beta chain) described here comes from a study of T-cell memory formation after mild COVID-19. Overall study: There were largely donor-specific TCR clusters.

This clonotype was seen repeatedly, ten times or more. Its target is unknown. The 5'RACE method, run with constant-segment primers, produced TCR alpha and TCR beta cDNA libraries (carrying sample barcodes and UMIs). TCRdb itself ran the 5' RACE reads through MiXCR, one entry per CDR3 protein. The sample shows some 190,000 distinct CDR3 sequences, 15% to 20% of them seen only once. Study outcomes and limitations: Memory cells collected pre-infection included some clones that later responded, suggesting cross-reactive memory joined.

Between the trimmed V and J ends, which lost 3 bases and 8 bases, there was a span of 7 bases. The CDR3 covers 12 residues. From germline, CDR1 is SNHLY and CDR2 FYNNEI. The clonotype was recovered from an adult woman who had mild COVID-19 (a few samples of this study predate the infection). Cell type and time point are not known. The gene calls are TRBV2 and TRBJ1-4, with TRBD1 as a possible D gene (5 bases). The specimen sequenced was PBMCs or a T cell subset sorted from them (not recorded which). The CDR3 region has the DNA TGTGCCAGCAGTGATCAGGGCGAAAAACTGTTTTTT. Encoded protein: CASSDQGEKLFF.